This TCR beta chain was identified during a study of identical twins. Study-wide results and caveats: Within twin pairs, the out-of-frame alpha sequences they shared showed excess low generation probability. Fewer insertions marked abundant cord blood beta clonotypes; young adult naive trended weakly, memory not at all. Within monozygotic twins, out-of-frame TCR alpha sharing was underestimated by the models.

Unique molecular identifiers were present on the cDNA, which also gained a universal primer site by template switching. TCRdb redid the calling of the 5' RACE reads with MiXCR, one entry per CDR3 protein. The data contain roughly 260,000 distinct CDR3 sequences, over 12% of them seen just once; the ten biggest clones take up 7% to 9.5%. This clonotype was seen a handful of times. Its matching antigen is unknown. The V end was cut by 4 bases, the J end by 1 base, with 12 bases between. The germline gives CDR1 SGDLS, CDR2 YYNGEE. The CDR3 is 14 amino acids. The J gene is TRBJ2-7, the V gene TRBV9; D is undetermined. The clonotype originates from a woman between 18 and 29 years old in good health. Material for sequencing was memory (CD45RO+) T cells sorted from blood. The CDR3 is CASSPSGPSYEQYF. The CDR3 DNA sequence: TGTGCCAGCAGCCCCAGTGGACCATCCTACGAGCAGTACTTC.